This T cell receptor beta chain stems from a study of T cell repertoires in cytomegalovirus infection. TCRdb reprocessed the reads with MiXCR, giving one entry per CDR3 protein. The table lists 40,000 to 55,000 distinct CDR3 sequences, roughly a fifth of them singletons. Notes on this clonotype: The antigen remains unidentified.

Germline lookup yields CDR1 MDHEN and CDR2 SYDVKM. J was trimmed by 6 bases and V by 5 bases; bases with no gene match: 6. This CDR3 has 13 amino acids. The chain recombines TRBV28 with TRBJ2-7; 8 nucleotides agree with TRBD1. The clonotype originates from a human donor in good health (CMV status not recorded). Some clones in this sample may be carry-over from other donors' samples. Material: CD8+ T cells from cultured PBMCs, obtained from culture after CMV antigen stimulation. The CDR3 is CASSPGQGGEQYF. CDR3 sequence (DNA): TGTGCCAGCAGTCCCGGACAGGGCGGCGAGCAGTACTTC.